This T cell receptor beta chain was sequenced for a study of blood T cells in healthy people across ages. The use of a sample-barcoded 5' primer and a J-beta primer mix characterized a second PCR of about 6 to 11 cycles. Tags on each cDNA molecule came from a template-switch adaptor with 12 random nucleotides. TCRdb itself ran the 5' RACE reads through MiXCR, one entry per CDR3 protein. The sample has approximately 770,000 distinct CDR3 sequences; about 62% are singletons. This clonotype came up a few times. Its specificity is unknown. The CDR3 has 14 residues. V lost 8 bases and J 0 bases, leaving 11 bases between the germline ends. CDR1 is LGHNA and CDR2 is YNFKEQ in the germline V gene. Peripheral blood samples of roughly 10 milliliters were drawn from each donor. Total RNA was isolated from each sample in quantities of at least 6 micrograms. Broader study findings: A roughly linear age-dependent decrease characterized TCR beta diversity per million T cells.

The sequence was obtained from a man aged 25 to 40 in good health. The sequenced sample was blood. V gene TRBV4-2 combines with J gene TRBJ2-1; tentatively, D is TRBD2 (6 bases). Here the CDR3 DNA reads TGTGCCAGCGGTAGCGGAAGCTCCTACAATGAGCAGTTCTTC. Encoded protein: CASGSGSSYNEQFF.